The 32 T cell receptor beta chains in this list originate from one sample, sequenced in a study of blood T cell repertoires in COVID-19 (dated by TCRdb to 2018 to 2020). Library prep was done by the immunoSEQ multiplex PCR assay. The table was pulled from immuneACCESS by TCRdb, which kept in-frame rearrangements only. Such tables lose some clones; where checked, under half of the loss comes from unresolved V genes, and the rest has no known cause. The sample has 90,000 to 150,000 clones on record, roughly four fifths of them singletons. 2.5% of the sample rests with the top ten. The source material was peripheral blood. The receptors were sampled from a middle-aged man with acute or convalescent COVID-19.

This clone was seen just once. This chain links TRBV14 with TRBJ1-3; 10 bases align to TRBD1. CDR3 size: 15 residues. Per the germline V gene, CDR1 is SGHDN and CDR2 is FVKESK. J lost 3 bases, V lost 4 bases, and 3 bases had no gene match. The CDR3 loop reads CASSPTGGYGNTIYF. The CDR3 bases are TGTGCCAGCAGCCCGACAGGGGGCTATGGAAACACCATATATTTT.

This clone was detected only a few times. The V gene is TRBV7-8, the J gene TRBJ1-2, with D perhaps matching TRBD1 (5 bases). Germline CDR1 reads SGHVS; CDR2 reads FQNEAQ. Trimming took off 5 bases at V and 5 bases at J, with 15 bases between the two ends. The CDR3 consists of 14 residues. The CDR3 here is CASSPLSGTYGYTF. The CDR3 DNA reads as TGTGCCAGCAGCCCCCTGTCAGGGACTTATGGCTACACCTTC. The whole variable domain, filled in from reference TRBV7-8 and TRBJ1-2, reads GAGVSQSPRYKVAKRGQDVALRCDPISGHVSLFWYQQALGQGPEFLTYFQNEAQLDKSGLPSDRFFAERPEGSVSTLKIQRTQQEDSAVYLCASSPLSGTYGYTFGSGTRLTVV.

J is TRBJ1-5 and V is TRBV2, with D possibly being TRBD1 (6 bases). In germline, CDR1 is SNHLY, CDR2 FYNNEI. The CDR3 has 16 residues. V lost 2 bases, J lost 3 bases, and 14 bases lay in between. As DNA, the CDR3 is TGTGCCAGCAGTGAATCACCGGGGGGGCACAATCAGCCCCAGCATTTT. This encodes CASSESPGGHNQPQHF.

The chain has TRBV19 and TRBJ1-5; TRBD1 might be the D (6 bases). The germline V and J ends were trimmed by 4 bases and 4 bases, with 11 bases remaining between them. This CDR3 comprises 14 residues. CDR1 and CDR2 from the germline V gene are LNHDA and SQIVND (reference sequence). This CDR3 reads CASSTGQLNQPQHF. CDR3 bases: TGTGCCAGTAGTACCGGACAGTTAAATCAGCCCCAGCATTTT. Full variable domain (missing parts from reference TRBV19 and TRBJ1-5): DGGITQSPKYLFRKEGQNVTLSCEQNLNHDAMYWYRQDPGQGLRLIYYSQIVNDFQKGDIAEGYSVSREKKESFPLTVTSAQKNPTAFYLCASSTGQLNQPQHFGDGTRLSIL.

J is TRBJ2-7 and V is TRBV6-2 or TRBV6-3, with TRBD2 identical over 11 bases. There are 16 residues in the CDR3. Germline V gives CDR1 MNHEY, CDR2 SVGEGT. V lost 4 bases to trimming and J lost 0 bases; unmatched junction nucleotides: 5. The CDR3 loop reads CASSSPGTSGSYEQYF. The CDR3 region has the DNA TGTGCCAGCAGTTCCCCCGGGACTAGCGGCTCCTACGAGCAGTACTTC.

V usage is TRBV4-1 and J usage is TRBJ2-5; the D gene is possibly TRBD1 (5 bases). The CDR3 contains 13 residues. V lost 3 bases to trimming and J lost 4 bases, with 9 bases between them. CDR1 is MGHRA, CDR2 YSYEKL, per germline. CDR3 DNA sequence: TGCGCCAGCAGCCAGTTTAGGGGAGAGACCCAGTACTTC. Protein product: CASSQFRGETQYF.

This clone was counted a single time. The chain links TRBV29-1 to TRBJ2-1; 7 nucleotides align to TRBD1. The CDR3 runs 15 residues. The ends lost 7 bases at V and 9 bases at J; junction bases unmatched: 18. Germline V gene sequence: CDR1 SQVTM, CDR2 ANQGSEA. The DNA of the CDR3 is TGCAGCGGAGCCCCCGGGACAGTTATTTCTGGTGAGCAGTTCTTC. This encodes CSGAPGTVISGEQFF.

The chain recombines TRBV5-5 with TRBJ1-5, with D perhaps TRBD1 (5 bases). CDR3 length equals 14 residues. Germline CDR1 SGHKS, CDR2 YYEKEE (reference sequence). Trimming cost V 2 bases and J 7 bases, with 13 bases left between them. CDR3 in amino acids: CASSFIERGQPQHF. The CDR3 DNA reads as TGTGCCAGCAGCTTTATTGAACGGGGGCAGCCCCAGCATTTT.

This clone was observed many times. The chain employs TRBV14 and TRBJ1-6; 10 bases map to TRBD1. This CDR3 has 17 residues. The V segment lost 0 bases and the J segment 6 bases; nucleotides outside the gene matches: 5. Germline CDR1 reads SGHDN; CDR2 reads FVKESK. The CDR3: CASSQERDRGPNSPLHF. The CDR3 coding sequence is TGTGCCAGCAGCCAAGAACGGGACAGGGGTCCTAATTCACCCCTCCACTTT.

The V call is TRBV4-1, the J call TRBJ2-5, with D tentatively TRBD1 (6 bases). V lost 4 bases and J 4 bases, leaving 10 bases between the germline ends. The V gene's germline CDR1 is MGHRA and CDR2 YSYEKL. This CDR3 comprises 13 residues. The CDR3: CASSPLGGETQYF. The CDR3 bases are TGCGCCAGCAGCCCGCTAGGGGGAGAGACCCAGTACTTC.

Comments on this clone: One end of the junction does not line up with germline, which may come from a read error. The chain links TRBV10-2 to TRBJ2-7, with 8 bases lining up with TRBD2. Germline CDR1 is WSHSY and CDR2 is SAAADI. The CDR3 has 16 amino acids. Here the CDR3 reads CASRDPTGGKSYEQYF. CDR3 sequence (DNA): TGCGCCAGCCGTGACCCGACGGGGGGGAAATCCTACGAGCAGTACTTC.

V is TRBV4-1 and J is TRBJ1-2; 7 positions agree with TRBD1. After removal of 9 bases from V and 10 bases from J, the junction contained 17 bases not matched to a gene. CDR1 and CDR2 (germline): MGHRA, YSYEKL. The CDR3 contains 14 residues. CDR3 amino acids: CASKAWTPDRAYTF. CDR3 coding DNA: TGCGCCAGTAAGGCCTGGACTCCCGACAGGGCCTACACCTTC.

The chain recombines TRBV24-1 with TRBJ2-2; the D gene is possibly TRBD1 (6 bases). The V and J ends lost 7 bases and 6 bases respectively, with 14 bases between them. CDR3 length: 14 residues. Looked up from germline, CDR1 is KGHDR and CDR2 is SFDVKD. The CDR3, as DNA: TGTGCCACCAGCGCCGGACAGACTGCCGGGGAGCTGTTTTTT. It codes for CATSAGQTAGELFF.

The rearrangement uses TRBV10-2 and TRBJ1-2; TRBD1 is a possible D gene (5 bases). The CDR3 contains 14 residues. Germline V gene lookup returns CDR1 WSHSY and CDR2 SAAADI. V was pared by 2 bases and J by 2 bases, with 9 bases between. The CDR3 protein is CASSERGTNYGYTF. CDR3 coding DNA: TGCGCCAGCAGTGAGAGGGGAACCAACTATGGCTACACCTTC.

Note on this clone: Relative to the germline gene, one junction end is altered; a read error may explain this. This chain uses TRBV7-7 with TRBJ2-2; the D is unclear. The CDR3 contains 13 residues. Looked up from germline, CDR1 is SSHAT and CDR2 is FNYEAQ (reference sequence). The CDR3 sequence is CASSLGETGELFF. DNA of the CDR3: TGTGCTAGCAGCTTAGGAGAGACCGGGGAGCTGTTTTTT.

The V call is TRBV11-2, the J call TRBJ2-5, with 10 positions matching TRBD2. CDR3 size: 17 residues. Germline V gene data show CDR1 as SGHAT and CDR2 as FQNNGV. V shed 3 bases, J shed 5 bases, and the junction held 12 bases outside the gene matches. The CDR3 DNA follows: TGTGCCAGCAGCTTCTCCACCTTAGCGGGAGGTATGGAGACCCAGTACTTC. It is translated as CASSFSTLAGGMETQYF. The entire variable domain, with the rest obtained from reference TRBV11-2 and TRBJ2-5, is as follows: EAGVAQSPRYKIIEKRQSVAFWCNPISGHATLYWYQQILGQGPKLLIQFQNNGVVDDSQLPKDRFSAERLKGVDSTLKIQPAKLEDSAVYLCASSFSTLAGGMETQYFGPGTRLLVL.

In this sample, this clone turned up a few times. J is TRBJ2-7 and V is TRBV10-1; TRBD2 agrees at 9 bases. CDR1 and CDR2 (germline): WNHNN, SYGVQD (reference sequence). The CDR3 has 17 residues. V shed 7 bases and J 3 bases; nucleotides not matched to a gene: 16. CDR3 DNA: TGCGCCAGCATTCCCCCACCCGGGACTAGCACGGTCTACGAGCAGTACTTC. The encoded protein is CASIPPPGTSTVYEQYF.

The rearrangement uses TRBV19 and TRBJ2-1; 9 bases line up with TRBD2. Trimming removed 1 base from V and 7 bases from J; junction bases left unmatched: 5. The CDR3 runs 15 residues. The germline CDR1 and CDR2 sequences are LNHDA and SQIVND (reference sequence). DNA of the CDR3: TGTGCCAGTAGTATAGCAGCGGGGGGATTTAATGAGCAGTTCTTC. Translated, it gives CASSIAAGGFNEQFF.

This clone was observed a single time. The chain links TRBV19 to TRBJ1-5; 11 positions agree with TRBD1. V was clipped by 4 bases and J by 1 base; unmatched bases: 9. CDR1 is LNHDA, CDR2 SQIVND, per germline (reference sequence). This CDR3 has 18 residues. CDR3 DNA: TGTGCCAGTAGTACCCTATCCGGGACAGGGGGGAGCAATCAGCCCCAGCATTTT. It translates to CASSTLSGTGGSNQPQHF. Looking up the rest from reference TRBV19 and TRBJ1-5 gives the full variable domain: DGGITQSPKYLFRKEGQNVTLSCEQNLNHDAMYWYRQDPGQGLRLIYYSQIVNDFQKGDIAEGYSVSREKKESFPLTVTSAQKNPTAFYLCASSTLSGTGGSNQPQHFGDGTRLSIL.

This chain joins TRBV7-2 and TRBJ2-6; the D gene is possibly TRBD1 (7 bases). The CDR3 contains 17 residues. V lost 2 bases and J 4 bases, leaving 15 bases between the germline ends. The germline V gene has CDR1 SGHTA and CDR2 FQGNSA. CDR3 in amino acids: CASSLQGQLAGANVLTF. CDR3 in DNA: TGTGCCAGCAGCTTACAGGGACAGCTAGCGGGGGCCAACGTCCTGACTTTC.

The rearrangement uses TRBV19 and TRBJ2-3; 8 positions match TRBD1. J was trimmed by 0 bases and V by 6 bases; bases with no gene match: 5. Germline V lookup: CDR1 LNHDA, CDR2 SQIVND (reference sequence). The CDR3 extends over 15 amino acids. The CDR3 sequence is CASRWTGKSTDTQYF. The CDR3 DNA sequence: TGTGCCAGTAGATGGACAGGGAAAAGCACAGATACGCAGTATTTT.

The chain carries TRBV7-3 and TRBJ1-6; 8 bases are shared with TRBD1. The germline V gene encodes CDR1 SGHTA and CDR2 FQGTGA. With V trimmed by 0 bases and J by 11 bases, 3 bases remained unmatched. The CDR3 is 14 amino acids. This CDR3 reads CASSLTRTGTPLHF. In DNA, the CDR3 is TGTGCCAGCAGCTTAACTCGGACAGGGACACCCCTCCACTTT.

CDR3 loop: CASSDTGGRPEQYF. CDR3 DNA sequence: TGTGCCAGCAGTGACACAGGGGGGAGACCCGAGCAGTACTTC. The rearrangement uses TRBV2 and TRBJ2-7, with TRBD1 matching 8 bases. V trimming: 3 bases; J trimming: 6 bases; junction bases outside the gene matches: 7. Germline-derived CDR1 and CDR2 are SNHLY and FYNNEI. The CDR3 sequence is 14 residues long.

This clone appeared a few times. The rearrangement links TRBV14 to TRBJ1-5; D not certain. This CDR3 is built from 13 residues. Trimming cost V 1 base and J 5 bases, with 6 bases left between them. Germline V gene lookup returns CDR1 SGHDN and CDR2 FVKESK. CDR3 nucleotide sequence: TGTGCCAGCAGCCAAGGCGATTATCAGCCCCAGCATTTT. Protein sequence: CASSQGDYQPQHF.

This clone was found once. This chain uses TRBV18 with TRBJ1-5; D might be TRBD1 (6 bases). Looked up from germline, CDR1 is KGHSH and CDR2 is LQKENI. The CDR3 runs 15 residues. V gave up 3 bases and J gave up 7 bases, with 16 bases separating them. The CDR3 protein is CASSPLRGEGQPQHF. The CDR3 DNA reads as TGTGCCAGCTCACCCCTCAGGGGAGAGGGACAGCCCCAGCATTTT.

The gene calls are TRBV19 and TRBJ1-6, with 7 bases identical to TRBD1. This CDR3 contains 15 residues. V lost 6 bases and J lost 5; bases outside the gene matches: 7. Looked up from germline, CDR1 is LNHDA and CDR2 is SQIVND (reference sequence). CDR3 DNA: TGTGCCAGTAGGGCCCCGGGACAGCATAATTCACCCCTCCACTTT. Its protein is CASRAPGQHNSPLHF.

This chain links TRBV11-1 with TRBJ2-1, with a tentative D call TRBD2 (7 bases). This CDR3 is built from 15 residues. V shed 1 base and J shed 6 bases, with 13 bases lying between them. CDR1 is SGHAT, CDR2 FQDESV, per germline (reference sequence). The CDR3 reads CASSLGGGGVNEQFF. In DNA form, the CDR3 reads TGTGCCAGCAGCTTAGGAGGGGGAGGGGTCAATGAGCAGTTCTTC.

The chain combines TRBV3-1 (or the pseudogene TRBV3-2) with TRBJ2-2, with a weak D call TRBD1 (6 bases). Germline V CDR1 and CDR2: LGHDT, YNNKEL (reference sequence). Trimming shortened V by 3 bases and J by 4 bases, and 15 bases separated the two germline ends. The CDR3 sequence is 16 residues long. DNA of the CDR3: TGTGCCAGCAGCCACCTCAGGGGACGGAGCACCGGGGAGCTGTTTTTT. Its translation: CASSHLRGRSTGELFF.

The chain employs TRBV5-8 and TRBJ1-2; 9 positions agree with TRBD1. Germline values: CDR1 SGHTS, CDR2 YDEGEE. This CDR3 spans 19 amino acids. V was pared by 3 bases and J by 7 bases, with 22 bases of the junction left unmatched. The CDR3 coding sequence is TGTGCCAGCAGCTGGCCTCAGATAAAACAGGGACAGGGACGGGTTGGCTACACCTTC. Its translation: CASSWPQIKQGQGRVGYTF.

The V gene is TRBV28, the J gene TRBJ2-1, with 11 positions matching TRBD1. V shed 5 bases and J 5 bases; nucleotides not matched to a gene: 5. Germline loops: CDR1 MDHEN, CDR2 SYDVKM. This CDR3 is built from 15 residues. CDR3 nucleotide sequence: TGTGCCAGCAGTCCTCCGGGACAGGGGGACAATGAGCAGTTCTTC. Amino acids: CASSPPGQGDNEQFF.

This clone came up once. The junction does not match germline at one end; this may be a read error. This sequence joins TRBV6-6 and TRBJ2-7; 8 nucleotides match TRBD1. The germline CDR1 and CDR2 sequences are MNHNY and SVGAGI (reference sequence). The CDR3 consists of 15 residues. The CDR3 protein is CASSSEDRASHEQYF. The CDR3 bases are TGTGCCAGCAGTTCCGAGGACAGGGCCTCCCACGAGCAGTACTTC.

The rearrangement uses TRBV7-6 and TRBJ1-1; D is unresolved. The ends were cut back, 3 bases at V and 1 base at J, with 15 bases in the middle. This CDR3 has 16 amino acids. Germline V gene lookup returns CDR1 SGHVS and CDR2 FNYEAQ. CDR3 amino acids: CASSFAGIRGNTEAFF. CDR3 DNA sequence: TGTGCCAGCAGCTTTGCAGGAATTCGTGGGAACACTGAAGCTTTCTTT.